This record concerns one TCR beta chain sequence. This record comes from a study of control samples from healthy donors and cancer patients. Germline V gene sequence: CDR1 LNHDA, CDR2 SQIVND (reference sequence). V lost 3 bases to trimming and J lost 1 base, with 12 bases between them. The CDR3 length is 15 residues. The table came from immunoSEQ multiplex PCR; TCRdb's copy has only in-frame clones and leaves some out. Of 73,000 or so clones in the sample, over 75% were seen once. The chain couples TRBV19 to TRBJ1-1; D is undetermined. The receptor was derived from a woman aged 50 to 60 in good health. Sequenced input: blood. CDR3 protein: CASSIQVLENTEAFF. CDR3 sequence (DNA): TGTGCCAGTAGTATTCAGGTTCTGGAGAACACTGAAGCTTTCTTT.